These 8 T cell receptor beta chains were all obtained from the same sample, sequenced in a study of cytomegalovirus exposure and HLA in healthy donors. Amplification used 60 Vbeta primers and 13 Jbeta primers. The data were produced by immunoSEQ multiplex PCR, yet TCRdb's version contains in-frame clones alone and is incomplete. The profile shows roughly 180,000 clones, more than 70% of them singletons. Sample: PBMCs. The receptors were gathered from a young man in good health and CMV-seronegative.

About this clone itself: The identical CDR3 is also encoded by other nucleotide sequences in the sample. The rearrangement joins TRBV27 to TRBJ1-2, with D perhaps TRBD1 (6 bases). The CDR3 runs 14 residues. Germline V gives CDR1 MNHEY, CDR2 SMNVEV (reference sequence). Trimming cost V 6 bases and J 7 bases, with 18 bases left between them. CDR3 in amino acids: CASSFLLGGAGYTF. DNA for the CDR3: TGTGCCAGCAGCTTCCTATTGGGGGGGGCTGGCTACACCTTC.

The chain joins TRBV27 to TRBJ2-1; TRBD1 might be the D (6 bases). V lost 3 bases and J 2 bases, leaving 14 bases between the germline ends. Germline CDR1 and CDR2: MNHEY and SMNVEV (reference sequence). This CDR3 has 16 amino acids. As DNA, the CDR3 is TGTGCCAGCAGTTTGCCTCGGACAGAGACCTACAATGAGCAGTTCTTC. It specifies CASSLPRTETYNEQFF.

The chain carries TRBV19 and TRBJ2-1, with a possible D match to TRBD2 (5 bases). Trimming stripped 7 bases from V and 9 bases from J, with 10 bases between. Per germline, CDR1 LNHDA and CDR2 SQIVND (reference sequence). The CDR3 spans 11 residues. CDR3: CASNRGSEQFF. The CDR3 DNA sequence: TGTGCCAGTAACCGGGGTAGTGAGCAGTTCTTC.

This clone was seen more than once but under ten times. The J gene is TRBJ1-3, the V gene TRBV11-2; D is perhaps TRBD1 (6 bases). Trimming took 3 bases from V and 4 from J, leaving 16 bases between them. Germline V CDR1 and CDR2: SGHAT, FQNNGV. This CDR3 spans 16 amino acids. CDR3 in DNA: TGTGCCAGCAGCTTCGGTCCGGACAGTCCCGGAAACACCATATATTTT. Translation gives CASSFGPDSPGNTIYF.

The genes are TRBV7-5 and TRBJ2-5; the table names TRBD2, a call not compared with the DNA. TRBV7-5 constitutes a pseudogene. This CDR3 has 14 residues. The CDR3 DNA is TGTGCCAGAAGCACGGACTTAAGACAAGAGACCCAGTACTTC. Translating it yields CARSTDLRQETQYF.

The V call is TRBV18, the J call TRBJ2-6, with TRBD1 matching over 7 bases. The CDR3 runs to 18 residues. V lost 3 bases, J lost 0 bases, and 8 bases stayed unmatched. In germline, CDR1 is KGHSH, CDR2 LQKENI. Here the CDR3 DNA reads TGTGCCAGCTCACCCCGGGACAGAAGTCCCTCTGGGGCCAACGTCCTGACTTTC. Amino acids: CASSPRDRSPSGANVLTF.

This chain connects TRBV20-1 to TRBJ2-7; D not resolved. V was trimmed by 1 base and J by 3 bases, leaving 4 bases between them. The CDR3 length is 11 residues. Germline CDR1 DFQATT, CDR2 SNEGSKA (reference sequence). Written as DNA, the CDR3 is TGCAGTGCTAGAGGTAACTACGAGCAGTACTTC. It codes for CSARGNYEQYF.

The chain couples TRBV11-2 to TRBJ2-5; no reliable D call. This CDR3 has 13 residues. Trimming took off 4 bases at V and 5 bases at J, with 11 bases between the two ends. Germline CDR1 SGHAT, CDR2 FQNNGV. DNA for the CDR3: TGTGCCAGCAGCTCCACCGTCGGGGAGACCCAGTACTTC. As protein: CASSSTVGETQYF.